This section outlines one TCR beta chain sequence together with its context. This sample is part of a study of CD8 T cells in Susac syndrome. The CDR3 is made up of 15 amino acids. J gave up 12 bases and V 6 bases, and 12 bases lay outside the gene matches. CDR1 is SGHTA and CDR2 is FQGNSA in the germline V gene. RNA amounts of 0.5 to 1 ug underwent reverse transcription with random hexamers. From the immunoSEQ multiplex PCR reads, TCRdb called clonotypes with MiXCR, one entry per CDR3 protein. This sample has about 290,000 distinct CDR3 sequences, with around 85% found just once. The chain uses TRBV7-2 and TRBJ2-1; TRBD2 matches at 12 bases. The sequence was collected from a human donor with multiple sclerosis. Sequenced sample: CD8+ T cells from PBMCs. CDR3 sequence: CASSLLAGGPKGQFF. In DNA form, the CDR3 reads TGTGCCAGCAGTCTACTAGCGGGAGGCCCAAAGGGGCAGTTCTTC.